Sequencing of this T cell receptor beta chain was carried out in a study of blood T cell repertoires in COVID-19 (dated by TCRdb to 2020 to 2021). In the study overall: The collaborator samples originated in the United States, Italy and Spain and spanned the acute and convalescent phases of COVID-19. Samples came from the ongoing ImmuneRACE study (first 160 participants) plus 1,254 subjects from 6 global collaborators. The repertoires were made available in a free public database intended to serve as a resource for research on the immune response to SARS-CoV-2. Where available, HLA class I and class II types were taken from metadata supplied by the sample provider and were not determined by assay-based typing. The prospective study material was composed of cDNA or gDNA derived from T cells, B-cell-depleted T cells, or PBMCs. The dataset comprised deeply sampled blood TCRbeta repertoires from subjects exposed to, actively infected with, or recovered from COVID-19. Sample metadata almost always included a de-identified subject ID, COVID-19 status, age in years and sex.

TCRbeta CDR3 regions were amplified from genomic DNA using the immunoSEQ Assay, a bias-controlled multiplex PCR. The authors' analysis ran thus. The number of nucleated cells in each sample was estimated by amplification of reference gene primers within the assay. Sequence reads were collapsed and filtered to measure the absolute abundance of every unique TCRbeta CDR3 rearrangement. For each sample, productive Simpson clonality was calculated as the square root of Simpson's diversity index over productive rearrangements. As stored in TCRdb, this immuneACCESS dataset retains in-frame rearrangements with V and J assigned. A fraction of the clones does not appear; measured against another copy, unresolved V genes explain less than half of the discrepancy, and the remainder lacks a known reason. That table furnishes V, J and clone size, whereas the DNA furnished D and trimming. Counted in this sample were 150,000 to 200,000 clones; around four fifths of them appeared once. The ten largest clones add up to roughly 4.5% of the sample.

What the work shows at the level of the full study, not this receptor alone: The amount of clinical and demographic metadata varied by source and participant and was provided uncurated.

Germline trimming amounts to 0 bases on V and 9 bases on J, with 6 as the count of junction bases outside the gene matches. The CDR3 measures 16 amino acids from cysteine to phenylalanine. Only CDR3 DNA remains: 48 bases, in frame from the first base. Based on the germline V gene, the CDR1 and CDR2 sequences are MNHEY and SVGAGI. As regards this clone: Its antigen is unknown. No qualities accompany the bases; no much larger clone lies one base away.

In the prospective study, participants were about 18 to 89 years old, resided in approximately 25 geographic areas of the United States, and were enrolled through a virtual design. In the prospective study, cohorts were assigned on the basis of participant-reported clinical history obtained from a screening survey and a study questionnaire. ImmuneRACE Cohort 3 recovered participants were defined by two consecutive negative NP/OP PCR tests, healthcare professional clearance, or symptom resolution. In the prospective study, mobile phlebotomists collected whole blood, serum and a nasopharyngeal or oropharyngeal swab from each participant. Participants in the prospective study had the option to provide additional blood draws and questionnaires over a 2-month period. Before DNA extraction, blood samples from the prospective study were shipped at room temperature or frozen.

The chain joins TRBV6-5 to TRBJ1-6; 9 bases in the junction line up with TRBD1. This TCR came from a woman in her fifties or sixties who had recovered from COVID-19. Specimen: PBMCs or T cells enriched from blood (not recorded which). The nucleotide sequence reads as follows: TGTGCCAGCAGTTACTCCCTGGACAGGGGAGGTTCACCCCTCCACTTT. Translated, it gives CASSYSLDRGGSPLHF.